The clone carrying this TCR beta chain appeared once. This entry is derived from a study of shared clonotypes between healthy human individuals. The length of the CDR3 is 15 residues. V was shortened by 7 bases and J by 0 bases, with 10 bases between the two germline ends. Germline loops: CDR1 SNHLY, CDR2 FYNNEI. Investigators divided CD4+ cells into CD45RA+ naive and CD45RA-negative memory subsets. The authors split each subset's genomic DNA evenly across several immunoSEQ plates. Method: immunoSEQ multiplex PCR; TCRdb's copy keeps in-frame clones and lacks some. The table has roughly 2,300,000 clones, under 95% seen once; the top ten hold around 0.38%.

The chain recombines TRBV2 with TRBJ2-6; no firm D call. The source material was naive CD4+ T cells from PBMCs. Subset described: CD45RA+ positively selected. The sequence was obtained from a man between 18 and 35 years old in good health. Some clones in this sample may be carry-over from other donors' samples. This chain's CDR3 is CASMDASSGANVLTF. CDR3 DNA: TGTGCCAGCATGGACGCGAGCTCTGGGGCCAACGTCCTGACTTTC.